Presented here are 2 T cell receptor beta chains from one specimen sequenced in a study of blood T cell repertoires in COVID-19 (dated by TCRdb to 2020 to 2022). Libraries were constructed by the immunoSEQ multiplex PCR assay. As stored in TCRdb, this immuneACCESS dataset retains in-frame rearrangements with V and J assigned. A fraction of the clones does not appear; measured against another copy, unresolved V genes explain less than half of the discrepancy, and the remainder lacks a known reason. This sample has 150,000 to 200,000 clones in its table, and around 80% of those were observed once. The top ten hold around 6.1% of the sample. Sequenced input: PBMCs or T cells enriched from blood (not recorded which). All receptors derive from a man in his forties who had recovered from COVID-19.

V usage is TRBV6-5 and J usage is TRBJ1-2; D ambiguous. Per the germline V gene, CDR1 is MNHEY and CDR2 is SVGAGI. The CDR3 has 15 residues. V was shortened by 7 bases and J by 2 bases, with 17 bases between the two germline ends. In DNA form, the CDR3 reads TGTGCCAGCAATCCGGGGAAATCGGCGAACTATGGCTACACCTTC. Amino acid sequence: CASNPGKSANYGYTF.

The sample holds a few counts of this clone. The CDR3: CASSPADSSGNTIYF. As DNA, the CDR3 is TGTGCCAGCTCCCCGGCGGATAGCTCTGGAAACACCATATATTTT. The gene calls are TRBV6-5 and TRBJ1-3; D remains ambiguous. Germline-derived CDR1 and CDR2 are MNHEY and SVGAGI. The CDR3 covers 15 residues. Trimming removed 8 bases at V and 0 bases at J, with 14 bases between.